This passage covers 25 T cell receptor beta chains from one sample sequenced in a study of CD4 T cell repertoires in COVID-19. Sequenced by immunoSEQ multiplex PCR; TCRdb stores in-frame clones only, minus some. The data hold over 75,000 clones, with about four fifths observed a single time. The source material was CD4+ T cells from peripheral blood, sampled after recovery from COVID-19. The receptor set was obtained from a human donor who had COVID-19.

The CDR3 here is CASVPGLSYEQYF. CDR3 coding DNA: TGCGCCAGCGTCCCAGGCCTCTCCTACGAGCAGTACTTC. The chain employs TRBV10-1 and TRBJ2-7; D is unclear. This CDR3 region has 13 residues. The V and J ends lost 8 bases and 0 bases respectively, with 11 bases between them. Germline CDR1 reads WNHNN; CDR2 reads SYGVQD (reference sequence).

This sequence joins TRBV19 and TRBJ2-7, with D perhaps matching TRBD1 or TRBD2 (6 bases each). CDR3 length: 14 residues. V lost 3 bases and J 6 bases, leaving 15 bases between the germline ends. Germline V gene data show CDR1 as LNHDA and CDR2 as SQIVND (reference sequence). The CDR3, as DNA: TGTGCCAGTAGTATGTCGGGGGCCAGGGGCGAGCAGTACTTC. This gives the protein CASSMSGARGEQYF.

DNA for the CDR3: TGTGCCAGCAGCCCCCGCGCGGACAGGTCTCACGAGCAGTACTTC. Its protein product is CASSPRADRSHEQYF. V is TRBV7-2 and J is TRBJ2-7; 7 nucleotides agree with TRBD1. Germline V gene lookup returns CDR1 SGHTA and CDR2 FQGNSA. This CDR3 spans 15 amino acids. The V and J ends lost 5 bases and 5 bases, in that order; junction bases with no gene match: 12.

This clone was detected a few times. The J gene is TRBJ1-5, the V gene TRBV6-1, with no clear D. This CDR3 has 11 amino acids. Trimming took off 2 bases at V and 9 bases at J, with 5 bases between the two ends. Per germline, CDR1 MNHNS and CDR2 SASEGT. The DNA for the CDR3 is TGTGCCAGCAGTGAATCGCGGCCCCAGCATTTT. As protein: CASSESRPQHF.

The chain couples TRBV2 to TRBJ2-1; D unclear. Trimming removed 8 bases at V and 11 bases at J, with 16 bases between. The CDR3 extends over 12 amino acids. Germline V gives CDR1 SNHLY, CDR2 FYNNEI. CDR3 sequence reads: CASQGPNNKQFF. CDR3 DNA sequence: TGTGCCAGCCAAGGACCCAACAACAAGCAGTTCTTC.

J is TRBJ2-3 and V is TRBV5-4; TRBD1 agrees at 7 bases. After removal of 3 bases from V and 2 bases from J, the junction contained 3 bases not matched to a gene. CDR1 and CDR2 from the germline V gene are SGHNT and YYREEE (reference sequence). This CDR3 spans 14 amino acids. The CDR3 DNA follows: TGTGCCAGCAGCTCCGGGACAGACACAGATACGCAGTATTTT. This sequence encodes CASSSGTDTDTQYF.

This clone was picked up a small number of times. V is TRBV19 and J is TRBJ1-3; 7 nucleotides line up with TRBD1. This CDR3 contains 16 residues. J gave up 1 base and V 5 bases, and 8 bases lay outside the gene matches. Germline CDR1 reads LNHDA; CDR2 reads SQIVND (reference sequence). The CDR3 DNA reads TGTGCCAGTAGTTCGACAGGGTTAGGATCTGGAAACACCATATATTTT. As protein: CASSSTGLGSGNTIYF.

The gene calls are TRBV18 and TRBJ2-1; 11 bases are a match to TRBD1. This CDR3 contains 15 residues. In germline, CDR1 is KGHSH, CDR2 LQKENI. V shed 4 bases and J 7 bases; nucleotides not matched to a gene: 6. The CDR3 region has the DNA TGTGCCAGCTCACAGGCGGACAGGGGGCGAAATGAGCAGTTCTTC. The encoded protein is CASSQADRGRNEQFF.

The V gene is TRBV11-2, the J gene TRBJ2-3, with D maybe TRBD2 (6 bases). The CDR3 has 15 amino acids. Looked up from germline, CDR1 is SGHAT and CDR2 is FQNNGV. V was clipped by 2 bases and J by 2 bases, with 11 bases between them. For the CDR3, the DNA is TGTGCCAGCAGCTTACTAGCGAGATTCACAGATACGCAGTATTTT. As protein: CASSLLARFTDTQYF.

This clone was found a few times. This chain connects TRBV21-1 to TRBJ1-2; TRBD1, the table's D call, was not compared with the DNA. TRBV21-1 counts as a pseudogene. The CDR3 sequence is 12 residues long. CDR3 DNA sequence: TGTGCCATTATTCGACAGAACTATGGCTACACCTTC. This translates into CAIIRQNYGYTF.

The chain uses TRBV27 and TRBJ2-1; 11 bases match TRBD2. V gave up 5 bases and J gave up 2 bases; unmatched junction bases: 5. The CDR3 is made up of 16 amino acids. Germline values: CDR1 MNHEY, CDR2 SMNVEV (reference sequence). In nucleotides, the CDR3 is TGTGCCAGCAGTCCGCTGACTAGCGGGGCCTACAATGAGCAGTTCTTC. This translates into CASSPLTSGAYNEQFF.

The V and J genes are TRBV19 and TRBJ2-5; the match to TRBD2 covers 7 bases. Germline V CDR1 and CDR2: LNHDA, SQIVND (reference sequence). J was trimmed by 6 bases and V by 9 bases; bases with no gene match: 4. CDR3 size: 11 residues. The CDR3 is CARGGLKTQYF. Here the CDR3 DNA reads TGTGCCAGGGGGGGGTTAAAGACCCAGTACTTC.

CDR3 sequence reads: CASSPRLAGTYEQYF. CDR3 coding DNA: TGTGCCAGTAGCCCCCGACTAGCGGGGACCTACGAGCAGTACTTC. The chain carries TRBV19 and TRBJ2-7, with TRBD2 matching over 11 bases. This CDR3 is built from 15 residues. V trimming: 6 bases; J trimming: 2 bases; junction bases outside the gene matches: 6. The germline V gene has CDR1 LNHDA and CDR2 SQIVND (reference sequence).

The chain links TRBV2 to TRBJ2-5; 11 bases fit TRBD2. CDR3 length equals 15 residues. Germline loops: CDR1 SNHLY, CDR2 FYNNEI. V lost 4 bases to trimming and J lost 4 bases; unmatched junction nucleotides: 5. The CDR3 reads CASSVVLAGGETQYF. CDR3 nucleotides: TGTGCCAGCAGTGTCGTGCTAGCGGGGGGAGAGACCCAGTACTTC.

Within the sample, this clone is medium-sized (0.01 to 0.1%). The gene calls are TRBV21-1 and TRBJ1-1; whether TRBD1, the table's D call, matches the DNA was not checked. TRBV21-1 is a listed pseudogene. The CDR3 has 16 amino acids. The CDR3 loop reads CASSDPQGTKNTEAFF. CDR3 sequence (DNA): TGTGCCAGCAGCGACCCGCAGGGCACCAAGAACACTGAAGCTTTCTTT.

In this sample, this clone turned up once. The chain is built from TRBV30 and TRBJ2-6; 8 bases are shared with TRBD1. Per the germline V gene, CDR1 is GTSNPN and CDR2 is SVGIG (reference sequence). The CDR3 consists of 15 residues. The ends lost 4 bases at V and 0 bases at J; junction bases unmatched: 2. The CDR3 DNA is TGTGCCTGGAACAGGGGGTCCTCTGGGGCCAACGTCCTGACTTTC. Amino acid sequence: CAWNRGSSGANVLTF.

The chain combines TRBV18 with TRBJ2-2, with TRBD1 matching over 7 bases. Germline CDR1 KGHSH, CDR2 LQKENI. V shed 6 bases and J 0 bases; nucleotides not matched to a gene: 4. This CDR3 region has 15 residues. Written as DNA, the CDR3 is TGTGCCAGCTCGGATGGGACAGCGAACACCGGGGAGCTGTTTTTT. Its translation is CASSDGTANTGELFF.

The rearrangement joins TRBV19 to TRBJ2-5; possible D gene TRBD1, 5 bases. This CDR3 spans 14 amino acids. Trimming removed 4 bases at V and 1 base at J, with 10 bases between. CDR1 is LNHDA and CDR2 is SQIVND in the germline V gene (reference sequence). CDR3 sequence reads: CASSKRQSQETQYF. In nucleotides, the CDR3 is TGTGCCAGTAGTAAACGACAGTCCCAAGAGACCCAGTACTTC.

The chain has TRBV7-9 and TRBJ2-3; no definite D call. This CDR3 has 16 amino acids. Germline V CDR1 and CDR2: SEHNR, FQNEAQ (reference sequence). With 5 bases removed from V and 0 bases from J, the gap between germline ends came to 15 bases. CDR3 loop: CASSHYYSSSTDTQYF. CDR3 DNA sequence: TGTGCCAGCAGCCACTACTACTCAAGTAGCACAGATACGCAGTATTTT.

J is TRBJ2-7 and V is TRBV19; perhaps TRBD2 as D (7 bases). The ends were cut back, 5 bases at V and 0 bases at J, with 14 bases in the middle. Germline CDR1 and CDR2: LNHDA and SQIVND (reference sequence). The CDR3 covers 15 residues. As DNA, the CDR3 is TGTGCCAGTAGTCCCCTGCGGGGGCTCTCCTACGAGCAGTACTTC. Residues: CASSPLRGLSYEQYF.

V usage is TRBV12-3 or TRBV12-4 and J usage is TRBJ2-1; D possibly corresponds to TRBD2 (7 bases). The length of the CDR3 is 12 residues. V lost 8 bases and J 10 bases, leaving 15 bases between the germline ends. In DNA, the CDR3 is TGTGCCAGCGCTAGGGGGGGGGCCGAGCAGTTCTTC. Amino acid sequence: CASARGGAEQFF.

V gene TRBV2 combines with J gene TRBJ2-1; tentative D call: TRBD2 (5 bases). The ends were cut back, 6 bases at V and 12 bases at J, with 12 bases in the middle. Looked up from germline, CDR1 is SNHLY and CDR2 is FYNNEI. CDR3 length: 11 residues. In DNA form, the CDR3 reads TGTGCCAGCAGGGGGAGCGGAGGGCAGTTCTTC. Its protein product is CASRGSGGQFF.

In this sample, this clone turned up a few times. The CDR3 region is CASSFGTGNTIYF. CDR3 sequence (DNA): TGCGCCAGCAGCTTCGGAACTGGAAACACCATATATTTT. The chain links TRBV5-1 to TRBJ1-3; D is ambiguous. CDR3 length equals 13 residues. The germline V gene has CDR1 SGHRS and CDR2 YFSETQ. The germline V and J ends were trimmed by 2 bases and 2 bases, with 5 bases remaining between them.

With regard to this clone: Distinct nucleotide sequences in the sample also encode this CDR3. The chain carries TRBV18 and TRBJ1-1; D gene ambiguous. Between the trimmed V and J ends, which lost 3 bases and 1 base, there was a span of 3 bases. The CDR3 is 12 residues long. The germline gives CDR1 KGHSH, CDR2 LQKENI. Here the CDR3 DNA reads TGTGCCAGCTCACCGAAGAACACTGAAGCTTTCTTT. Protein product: CASSPKNTEAFF.

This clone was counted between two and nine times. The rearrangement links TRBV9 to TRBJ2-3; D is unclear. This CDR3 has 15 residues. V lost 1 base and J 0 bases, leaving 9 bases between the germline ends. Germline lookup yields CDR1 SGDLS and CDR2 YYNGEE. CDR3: CASSVLGESTDTQYF. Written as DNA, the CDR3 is TGTGCCAGCAGCGTACTCGGCGAGAGCACAGATACGCAGTATTTT.